The next 32 T cell receptor beta chains were all read from a single sample in a study of CD8+CD57+ T cells in acquired aplastic anemia. The template for TCR beta VDJ and CDR3 sequence profiling was genomic DNA. TCRdb independently ran MiXCR on the reads; one entry per CDR3 protein. This table has roughly 81,000 distinct CDR3 sequences, 40% to 50% appearing once. The sequenced sample consisted of sorted CD4+, CD8+, or CD8+CD57+ T cells (not recorded which) from PBMCs. These receptors all come from a human donor in good health, serving as a control.

The chain couples TRBV6-1 to TRBJ2-1, with 9 bases aligning to TRBD2. The trim removed 7 bases at V and 3 bases at J, leaving 4 bases unmatched. There are 14 residues in the CDR3. In germline, CDR1 is MNHNS, CDR2 SASEGT. CDR3 in DNA: TGTGCCAGCACTAGGACTAGCGACTACAATGAGCAGTTCTTC. It yields the protein CASTRTSDYNEQFF.

This chain uses TRBV29-1 with TRBJ2-3, with D possibly called TRBD1 or TRBD2 (5 bases each). The V gene lost 4 bases and the J gene lost 1 base, with 12 bases spanning the gap. The germline V gene has CDR1 SQVTM and CDR2 ANQGSEA. There are 14 residues in the CDR3. The CDR3 DNA sequence: TGCAGCGTTGTGTTGTGGGACGGCACAGATACGCAGTATTTT. Translating it yields CSVVLWDGTDTQYF.

This clonotype is a singleton in its sample. The chain joins TRBV29-1 to TRBJ2-7, with D possibly being TRBD2 (7 bases). Germline V CDR1 and CDR2: SQVTM, ANQGSEA. Trimming stripped 6 bases from V and 4 bases from J, with 25 bases between. This CDR3 has 16 residues. CDR3 region: CSVLPDRGAGRYEQYF. CDR3 nucleotide sequence: TGCAGCGTCCTACCCGACCGGGGGGCCGGACGTTACGAGCAGTACTTC.

This sequence joins TRBV15 and TRBJ1-6; 7 positions match TRBD1. In germline, CDR1 is LNHNV, CDR2 YYDKDF (reference sequence). The CDR3 extends over 14 amino acids. Trimming at V came to 3 bases and at J to 7 bases, leaving 3 bases not matched to a gene. CDR3 region: CATSSETGNSPLHF. The DNA for the CDR3 is TGTGCCACCAGCAGCGAGACAGGGAATTCACCCCTCCACTTT.

The count of this clonotype is one. A much larger clone lies one base from this, so it may be a read error. The chain has TRBV13 and TRBJ2-5, with 7 nucleotides matching TRBD1. This CDR3 region has 14 residues. CDR1 is PRHDT and CDR2 is FYEKMQ in the germline V gene (reference sequence). The CDR3 sequence: CTSSDRDSQETQYF. DNA for the CDR3: TGTACCAGCAGCGACCGGGACAGTCAAGAGACCCAGTACTTC.

Ten or more counts support this clonotype. This sequence joins TRBV9 and TRBJ2-2; maybe TRBD2 (5 bases). This CDR3 is 12 amino acids long. Trimming took off 2 bases at V and 10 bases at J, with 9 bases between the two ends. Germline lookup yields CDR1 SGDLS and CDR2 YYNGEE. CDR3 sequence: CASSVRGLELFF. The CDR3 coding sequence is TGTGCCAGCAGCGTTCGAGGACTGGAGCTGTTTTTT.

The chain carries TRBV7-2 and TRBJ2-7; 8 bases map to TRBD1. Germline CDR1 is SGHTA and CDR2 is FQGNSA. This CDR3 region has 14 residues. V was pared by 5 bases and J by 2 bases, with 5 bases of the junction left unmatched. The chain's CDR3 is CASSDRQGTYEQYF. CDR3 bases: TGTGCCAGCAGCGACCGACAGGGGACCTACGAGCAGTACTTC.

The sample holds many counts of this clonotype. This rearrangement joins TRBV24-1 to TRBJ2-2; D gene unclear. Trimming left V 4 bases short and J 4 bases short, with 15 bases between. Germline V lookup: CDR1 KGHDR, CDR2 SFDVKD. There are 16 residues in the CDR3. The CDR3 loop reads CATSEVGTPTTGELFF. In DNA form, the CDR3 reads TGTGCCACCAGTGAAGTTGGAACCCCGACCACCGGGGAGCTGTTTTTT.

This clonotype was seen only a few times. A much larger clone sits a single nucleotide away, making a read error possible. The rearrangement uses TRBV9 and TRBJ1-2; D is unclear. The CDR3 totals 18 residues. The V gene's germline CDR1 is SGDLS and CDR2 YYNGEE. This chain's CDR3 is CASSEHPEGGLANYGYAF. Here the CDR3 DNA reads TGTGCCAGCAGCGAGCACCCAGAGGGAGGGCTGGCTAACTATGGCTACGCCTTC. Drawing the rest from reference TRBV9 and TRBJ1-2, the complete variable domain is DSGVTQTPKHLITATGQRVTLRCSPRSGDLSVYWYQQSLDQGLQFLIQYYNGEERAKGNILERFSAQQFPDLHSELNLSSLELGDSALYFCASSEHPEGGLANYGYAFGSGTRLTVV.

This chain connects TRBV25-1 to TRBJ2-3; no definite D call. V gave up 6 bases and J gave up 2 bases, with 15 bases separating them. CDR1 is MGHDK, CDR2 SYGVNS, per germline. This CDR3 comprises 15 residues. CDR3 in DNA: TGTGCCAGCAGCCCCCTCGTCGGATACACAGATACGCAGTATTTT. Amino acids: CASSPLVGYTDTQYF.

This clonotype appeared many times. This sequence joins TRBV7-6 and TRBJ1-1; D perhaps matches TRBD1 (6 bases). Germline CDR1 and CDR2: SGHVS and FNYEAQ. V was trimmed by 5 bases and J by 4 bases, leaving 20 bases between them. The CDR3 is 16 amino acids. In DNA, the CDR3 is TGTGCCAGCAGCACGACCACCCTACAGGGTCCCACTGAAGCTTTCTTT. This gives the protein CASSTTTLQGPTEAFF.

This clonotype was seen many times. The chain combines TRBV29-1 with TRBJ2-2; D is unclear. Germline values: CDR1 SQVTM, CDR2 ANQGSEA. This CDR3 has 14 amino acids. Between the trimmed V and J ends, which lost 6 bases and 0 bases, there was a span of 11 bases. CDR3 in DNA: TGCAGCGTCCTCGACGGTACGAACACCGGGGAGCTGTTTTTT. This translates into CSVLDGTNTGELFF.

The chain is built from TRBV5-1 and TRBJ2-2; 15 bases align to TRBD2. J gave up 6 bases and V 1 base, and 10 bases lay outside the gene matches. This CDR3 has 19 amino acids. Germline V gene sequence: CDR1 SGHRS, CDR2 YFSETQ. CDR3 bases: TGCGCCAGCAGCTTGTGGACTAGCGGGAGGGCCCACGTGGCCGGGGAGCTGTTTTTT. This gives the protein CASSLWTSGRAHVAGELFF. Full variable domain (missing parts from reference TRBV5-1 and TRBJ2-2): KAGVTQTPRYLIKTRGQQVTLSCSPISGHRSVSWYQQTPGQGLQFLFEYFSETQRNKGNFPGRFSGRQFSNSRSEMNVSTLELGDSALYLCASSLWTSGRAHVAGELFFGEGSRLTVL.

The chain carries TRBV25-1 and TRBJ1-6; D gene unclear. This CDR3 is built from 15 residues. Trimming removed 2 bases from V and 10 bases from J, with 15 bases in between. CDR1 and CDR2 from the germline V gene are MGHDK and SYGVNS. The CDR3 nucleotides are TGTGCCAGCAGTGAAGGCCAGAGGGTTTCGTCACCCCTCCACTTT. As protein: CASSEGQRVSSPLHF.

This CDR3 reads CASINSGTERYGYTF. As DNA, the CDR3 is TGTGCCAGCATTAATTCCGGGACCGAGAGATATGGCTACACCTTC. The chain has TRBV2 and TRBJ1-2, with D possibly matching TRBD1 (5 bases). The length of the CDR3 is 15 residues. The ends were cut back, 7 bases at V and 5 bases at J, with 20 bases in the middle. The germline V gene has CDR1 SNHLY and CDR2 FYNNEI.

The rearrangement links TRBV10-3 to TRBJ2-7, with D perhaps matching TRBD1 (6 bases). V was clipped by 10 bases and J by 2 bases, with 21 bases between them. CDR3 length: 15 amino acids. CDR1 and CDR2 from the germline V gene are ENHRY and SYGVKD. Here the CDR3 DNA reads TGTGCCACCGGTACAGGGCAGGGTTTAACCTACGAGCAGTACTTC. This encodes CATGTGQGLTYEQYF.

The rearrangement links TRBV24-1 to TRBJ2-1; TRBD1 agrees at 10 bases. CDR3 length equals 12 residues. With V trimmed by 9 bases and J by 9 bases, 4 bases remained unmatched. Germline values: CDR1 KGHDR, CDR2 SFDVKD. Written as DNA, the CDR3 is TGTGCCACCGGGACAGGGGCCGTTGAGCAGTTCTTC. Protein sequence: CATGTGAVEQFF.

A single count supports this clonotype. The genes are TRBV19 and TRBJ2-5; tentatively, D is TRBD1 (5 bases). Trimming pared 9 bases from V and 2 bases from J, leaving 13 bases between. The CDR3 runs to 13 residues. CDR1 and CDR2 (germline): LNHDA, SQIVND (reference sequence). For the CDR3, the DNA is TGTGCCAGCCCCAGGGCTCTACAAGAGACCCAGTACTTC. This encodes CASPRALQETQYF.

The chain recombines TRBV10-1 with TRBJ2-1; D is uncertain. This CDR3 spans 13 amino acids. Germline V CDR1 and CDR2: WNHNN, SYGVQD (reference sequence). V was trimmed by 2 bases and J by 6 bases, leaving 8 bases between them. Here the CDR3 DNA reads TGCGCCAGCAGTGAGGTAGCTGGCAATGAGCAGTTCTTC. Translated, it gives CASSEVAGNEQFF.

This chain joins TRBV20-1 and TRBJ2-5, with no clear D. V lost 6 bases, J lost 5 bases, and 25 bases lay in between. The CDR3 covers 16 residues. Germline CDR1 reads DFQATT; CDR2 reads SNEGSKA (reference sequence). CDR3 loop: CSASSQDAGMRETQYF. For the CDR3, the DNA is TGCAGTGCCAGCAGCCAAGATGCAGGAATGAGGGAGACCCAGTACTTC.

A single count supports this clonotype. The rearrangement joins TRBV5-4 to TRBJ2-7; the D is unclear. Germline assignment: CDR1 SGHNT and CDR2 YYREEE (reference sequence). Trimming left V 0 bases short and J 3 bases short, with 13 bases between. This CDR3 spans 15 amino acids. The CDR3, as DNA: TGTGCCAGCAGCTTGGTAATGGGCAGCAGCTACGAGCAGTACTTC. Translated, it gives CASSLVMGSSYEQYF.

Ten or more counts support this clonotype. The V gene is TRBV7-9, the J gene TRBJ2-1; D is perhaps TRBD1 (5 bases). This CDR3 comprises 13 residues. V lost 5 bases, J lost 4 bases, and 9 bases lay in between. From germline, CDR1 is SEHNR and CDR2 FQNEAQ (reference sequence). The chain's CDR3 is CASSPRQYNEQFF. In nucleotides, the CDR3 is TGTGCCAGCAGCCCCCGACAGTACAATGAGCAGTTCTTC.

The chain joins TRBV5-1 to TRBJ2-6, with D perhaps matching TRBD1 or TRBD2 (5 bases each). V was cut by 3 bases and J by 0 bases, with 16 bases left in between. The CDR3 totals 18 residues. Germline V gives CDR1 SGHRS, CDR2 YFSETQ. In nucleotides, the CDR3 is TGCGCCAGCAGCTGGGGCGGAGGCTCAAGCTCTGGGGCCAACGTCCTGACTTTC. Amino acids: CASSWGGGSSSGANVLTF.

This clonotype was counted many times. The chain joins TRBV19 to TRBJ2-1; TRBD1 aligns across 9 bases. With V trimmed by 5 bases and J by 6 bases, 8 bases remained unmatched. The germline gives CDR1 LNHDA, CDR2 SQIVND (reference sequence). The CDR3 totals 15 residues. The CDR3 here is CASSGTGTSSNEQFF. The CDR3 nucleotides are TGTGCCAGTAGTGGGACAGGGACTTCTTCCAATGAGCAGTTCTTC. The full variable domain, completed using reference TRBV19 and TRBJ2-1, is DGGITQSPKYLFRKEGQNVTLSCEQNLNHDAMYWYRQDPGQGLRLIYYSQIVNDFQKGDIAEGYSVSREKKESFPLTVTSAQKNPTAFYLCASSGTGTSSNEQFFGPGTRLTVL.

This clonotype came up many times. V and J are TRBV30 and TRBJ1-5; no clear D gene. The CDR3 covers 14 residues. V gave up 3 bases and J gave up 7 bases, with 16 bases separating them. The germline CDR1 and CDR2 sequences are GTSNPN and SVGIG (reference sequence). CDR3 in amino acids: CAWSIGPTEQPQHF. The CDR3 bases are TGTGCCTGGAGCATTGGGCCAACGGAACAGCCCCAGCATTTT. The full variable domain, completed using reference TRBV30 and TRBJ1-5, is SQTIHQWPATLVQPVGSPLSLECTVEGTSNPNLYWYRQAAGRGLQLLFYSVGIGQISSEVPQNLSASRPQDRQFILSSKKLLLSDSGFYLCAWSIGPTEQPQHFGDGTRLSIL.

This clonotype appeared a few times. A much larger clone is a single base away; this may be a read error. Without the conserved terminal phenylalanine or tryptophan, this CDR3 likely stems from a read error. The chain links TRBV20-1 to TRBJ1-2; D gene uncertain. The V gene's germline CDR1 is DFQATT and CDR2 SNEGSKA (reference sequence). V lost 0 bases, J lost 4 bases, and 9 bases lay in between. The CDR3 contains 13 residues. The CDR3 region is CSAREVSAYGYTL. The CDR3 region has the DNA TGCAGTGCTAGAGAAGTCAGTGCCTATGGCTACACCCTC.

The chain has TRBV4-3 and TRBJ2-7, with 9 bases that match TRBD1. Trimming removed 3 bases from V and 0 bases from J; junction bases left unmatched: 3. Germline V gives CDR1 LGHNA, CDR2 YSLEER. This CDR3 has 15 amino acids. CDR3 sequence reads: CASSQDRGFSYEQYF. DNA of the CDR3: TGCGCCAGCAGCCAGGACAGGGGATTCTCCTACGAGCAGTACTTC.

This clonotype was observed at least ten times. V and J are TRBV20-1 and TRBJ1-1, with unresolved D. V lost 3 bases, J lost 1 base, and 12 bases lay in between. CDR1 DFQATT and CDR2 SNEGSKA come from the germline V gene (reference sequence). This CDR3 is 14 amino acids long. The CDR3 sequence: CSARADDRNTEAFF. The CDR3 DNA sequence: TGCAGTGCTAGGGCGGACGATCGGAACACTGAAGCTTTCTTT.

J is TRBJ1-5 and V is TRBV2, with TRBD1 identical over 9 bases. This CDR3 region has 14 residues. After removal of 7 bases from V and 6 bases from J, the junction contained 7 bases not matched to a gene. CDR1 is SNHLY, CDR2 FYNNEI, per germline. CDR3 in amino acids: CASNPQGAGQPQHF. In DNA, the CDR3 is TGTGCCAGCAATCCACAGGGGGCGGGTCAGCCCCAGCATTTT.

This chain links TRBV5-1 with TRBJ1-2; the match to TRBD1 covers 9 bases. V shed 4 bases, J shed 3 bases, and the junction held 4 bases outside the gene matches. Germline V gene data show CDR1 as SGHRS and CDR2 as YFSETQ. The CDR3 totals 14 residues. The CDR3 is CASSLGQGHYGYTF. The CDR3 DNA reads as TGCGCCAGCAGCCTGGGACAGGGTCACTATGGCTACACCTTC.

This clonotype was recorded many times. The gene calls are TRBV15 and TRBJ2-7; 10 bases map to TRBD1. Germline V lookup: CDR1 LNHNV, CDR2 YYDKDF (reference sequence). The CDR3 length is 15 residues. J was trimmed by 5 bases and V by 0 bases; bases with no gene match: 4. The CDR3 region has the DNA TGTGCCACCAGCAGAGAGGGACAGGGGTTGAACGAGCAGTACTTC. Amino acid sequence: CATSREGQGLNEQYF.

This clonotype occurred many times. The V and J genes are TRBV19 and TRBJ1-2; 7 bases map to TRBD1. CDR3 length: 16 amino acids. V was pared by 7 bases and J by 3 bases, with 14 bases of the junction left unmatched. Germline V gene lookup returns CDR1 LNHDA and CDR2 SQIVND (reference sequence). As DNA, the CDR3 is TGTGCCAGTATCCGAGGACAGGAGACCTTCGACTATGGCTACACCTTC. It is translated as CASIRGQETFDYGYTF.